Listed below are T cell receptor beta chains from one sample, sequenced in a study of identical twins. TCRdb re-analysed the 5' RACE reads in MiXCR, keeping a single row per CDR3 protein. This table has about 430,000 distinct CDR3 sequences, roughly 20% appearing once. Sequencing used naive T cells sorted from blood. All receptors come from a man aged 45-65 years in good health. CDR3s include the opening cysteine and the closing phenylalanine or tryptophan.

J gene	V gene	CDR3 protein
TRBJ1-3	TRBV20-1	CSARGLSNTIYF
TRBJ2-1	TRBV4-3	CASSQGASSSYNEQFF
TRBJ2-4	TRBV18	CASSPPLGVAKNIQYF
TRBJ2-6	TRBV6-5	CASSYSNPGPGANVLTF
TRBJ2-3	TRBV7-2	CASSFHRAQRDTQYF
TRBJ2-4	TRBV29-1	CSAGTGRGNIQYF
TRBJ2-2	TRBV6-2/TRBV6-3	CASSALADTGELVF
TRBJ2-2	TRBV11-2	CASSLRLAGVNTGELFF
TRBJ1-5	TRBV20-1	CSARVGTGQPQHF
TRBJ2-1	TRBV5-1	CASSQDSSFYNEQFF
TRBJ2-7	TRBV20-1	CSARGRGPSYEQYF
TRBJ2-3	TRBV6-2/TRBV6-3	CASSYFGGTRTDTQYF
TRBJ1-1	TRBV9	CASSPQEGLRNTEAFF
TRBJ1-1	TRBV29-1	CSADRDSLNTEAFF
TRBJ2-5	TRBV20-1	CSARATGKETQYF
TRBJ1-1	TRBV20-1	CSARVGGLKFTEAFF
TRBJ2-7	TRBV11-2	CASSLRGASGRTSYEQYF
TRBJ2-5	TRBV12-3/TRBV12-4	CASSFAGGRETQYF
TRBJ2-1	TRBV27	CASSMTSPTYNEQFF
TRBJ1-2	TRBV9	CASSTESNYGYTF
TRBJ1-6	TRBV20-1	CSASRGVKPPLHF
TRBJ2-2	TRBV12-3/TRBV12-4	CASSTTSGARTGELFF
TRBJ2-1	TRBV7-9	CASTRLAGGYNEQFF
TRBJ2-2	TRBV5-1	CASSLGGSGTGELFF
TRBJ1-5	TRBV24-1	CATSPGSNQPQHF
TRBJ2-3	TRBV4-3	CASSQAGTPDTDTQYF
TRBJ1-4	TRBV6-1	CASSVKGHPNEKLFF
TRBJ2-7	TRBV5-1	CASSPLRGYEQYF
TRBJ1-2	TRBV20-1	CSARPGGEIGYTF
TRBJ1-2	TRBV10-3	CAISESGGRNYGYTF
TRBJ2-5	TRBV5-1	CASSLASVSRGQETQYF
TRBJ1-3	TRBV5-1	CASSYDGLSGNTIYF
TRBJ2-7	TRBV20-1	CSARDLAGRTYEQYF
TRBJ2-3	TRBV11-2	CASSSHTGRTDTQYF
TRBJ2-7	TRBV15	CATSRDTAAQYF
TRBJ2-2	TRBV5-1	CASSTQTSPRRTGGELFF
TRBJ2-7	TRBV20-1	CSASPVFTPYEQYF
TRBJ1-2	TRBV7-2	CASSLKGANYGYTF
TRBJ2-6	TRBV11-2	CASSLSPQGYGANVLTF
TRBJ2-7	TRBV5-5	CASSLSASRSYEQYF
TRBJ1-6	TRBV20-1	CSASRRGNSPLHF
TRBJ2-4	TRBV10-3	CAISELGPVGAKNIQYF
TRBJ2-7	TRBV29-1	CSAKRESSYEQYF
TRBJ2-1	TRBV12-3/TRBV12-4	CASSLALGQGSNEQFF
TRBJ2-5	TRBV7-9	CASIGTSDWETQYF
TRBJ2-1	TRBV20-1	CSVSGTRGNEQFF
TRBJ2-5	TRBV5-1	CASSLPDGIQETQYF
TRBJ2-5	TRBV2	CASNQGRRETQYF
TRBJ2-7	TRBV19	CATQSGSGYEQYF
TRBJ2-2	TRBV29-1	CSVEGVQNTGELFF
TRBJ1-1	TRBV6-2/TRBV6-3	CASSYRGGVGTEAFF
TRBJ1-4	TRBV20-1	CSAIHTPGLQNEKLFF
TRBJ2-7	TRBV6-4	CASPTAGTHQESSYEQYF
TRBJ2-1	TRBV4-3	CASSRETGPEQFF
TRBJ1-1	TRBV6-2/TRBV6-3	CASSYSGETNTEAFF
TRBJ2-1	TRBV24-1	CATSAGHLSYNEQFF
TRBJ2-5	TRBV20-1	CSASAGQGAVKTQYF